This TCR beta chain was sequenced for a study of radiotherapy plus CTLA-4 blockade in lung cancer. Study context: Objective response rate was about 20%; disease control rate, 31%.

The repertoire was sequenced with immunoSEQ multiplex PCR; TCRdb's copy has only in-frame clones and lacks some. The profile shows about 77,000 clones, 74% of them singletons. Study results and limitations: Blood saw expansion of tumor-derived TCR clones after radiotherapy plus ipilimumab. Early blood T cell clone dynamics, with interferon-beta, were reported to best predict response.

CDR1 and CDR2 (germline): MDHEN, SYDVKM. This CDR3 is 16 amino acids long. J gave up 4 bases and V 4 bases, and 10 bases lay outside the gene matches. Focal radiation plus CTLA-4 blockade with ipilimumab was given to patients with chemo-refractory metastatic non-small-cell lung cancer. Only a few counts were recorded for this clone. Its antigen is not identified. The receptor's source is a human donor with non-small cell lung cancer whose response to radiotherapy plus ipilimumab could not be evaluated. The chain couples TRBV28 to TRBJ1-2, with 9 bases that match TRBD1. The source was peripheral blood, collected from a patient treated with radiotherapy plus ipilimumab. The CDR3 region is CASSSIFRTGVYGYTF. CDR3 bases: TGTGCCAGCAGTTCTATCTTTAGGACAGGGGTCTATGGCTACACCTTC.